The 29 T cell receptor beta chains in this list originate from one sample, sequenced in a study of Ad26.COV2.S vaccination and SARS-CoV-2 variants. Sequencing was performed with immunoSEQ multiplex PCR; in TCRdb, only in-frame clones are kept and a portion is missing. The table records hundreds of thousands of clones, 89% of them present only once. Treatment of the sample: some 20 received Ad26.COV2.S at low or high dose, single or two shots; roughly 5 received placebo; per-sample allocation not given. Specimen acquisition occurred on day 63 following the initial vaccine or placebo injection. The sample consisted of peripheral blood, taken in a trial of Ad26.COV2.S vaccine versus placebo. These receptors came from a person aged 18-60 years who received the Ad26.COV2.S COVID-19 vaccine or a placebo.

This clone was observed a handful of times. The V gene is TRBV4-1, the J gene TRBJ1-5, with no clear D. The CDR3 extends over 15 amino acids. Germline CDR1 reads MGHRA; CDR2 reads YSYEKL. Trimming pared 1 base from V and 0 bases from J, leaving 7 bases between. CDR3 bases: TGCGCCAGCAGCCAAGCATTTAATAGCAATCAGCCCCAGCATTTT. The encoded protein is CASSQAFNSNQPQHF.

The rearrangement uses TRBV19 and TRBJ2-1; TRBD2 matches 7 bases. The CDR3 contains 16 residues. Germline trimming cut 5 bases from V and 3 bases from J; bases unmatched to any gene: 10. Germline loops: CDR1 LNHDA, CDR2 SQIVND (reference sequence). The CDR3 loop reads CASSPLGEGLYNEQFF. The CDR3 bases are TGTGCCAGTAGTCCTTTGGGGGAGGGGCTCTACAATGAGCAGTTCTTC.

The chain employs TRBV4-3 and TRBJ1-6; D not certain. V lost 0 bases and J 9 bases, leaving 9 bases between the germline ends. The CDR3 sequence is 14 residues long. Germline V gene sequence: CDR1 LGHNA, CDR2 YSLEER. CDR3 in amino acids: CASSQDLLGSPLHF. The CDR3 DNA reads as TGCGCCAGCAGCCAAGATCTCCTTGGTTCACCCCTCCACTTT.

Written as DNA, the CDR3 is TGTGCCAGCAGCTTACGGGGACATAGCTCTGGAAACACCATATATTTT. As protein: CASSLRGHSSGNTIYF. The chain recombines TRBV7-9 with TRBJ1-3; TRBD1 is a possible D gene (6 bases). Between the trimmed V and J ends, which lost 2 bases and 0 bases, there was a span of 11 bases. Germline-derived CDR1 and CDR2 are SEHNR and FQNEAQ (reference sequence). CDR3 length: 16 amino acids.

CDR3 sequence reads: CASSKAPAADTQYF. CDR3 nucleotide sequence: TGTGCCAGCAGCAAAGCGCCGGCAGCAGATACGCAGTATTTT. The V and J genes are TRBV21-1 and TRBJ2-3. TRBV21-1 is a pseudogene segment. There are 14 residues in the CDR3.

CDR3 protein: CASSHPGTGGEKLFF. CDR3 coding DNA: TGCGCCAGCAGCCATCCCGGGACAGGGGGTGAAAAACTGTTTTTT. V gene TRBV4-1 combines with J gene TRBJ1-4; 11 bases fit TRBD1. Germline lookup yields CDR1 MGHRA and CDR2 YSYEKL. After removal of 3 bases from V and 7 bases from J, the junction contained 4 bases not matched to a gene. The CDR3 length is 15 residues.

The CDR3 DNA reads TGCAGTGCTAGCTTAAAAGATACGCAGTATTTT. Its protein product is CSASLKDTQYF. The V and J genes are TRBV20-1 and TRBJ2-3; D gene uncertain. The CDR3 is made up of 11 amino acids. The germline V gene encodes CDR1 DFQATT and CDR2 SNEGSKA (reference sequence). V was clipped by 3 bases and J by 5 bases, with 6 bases between them.

The chain employs TRBV27 and TRBJ2-5; 9 nucleotides line up with TRBD1. J was trimmed by 4 bases and V by 0 bases; bases with no gene match: 3. The CDR3 runs 15 residues. Germline V gives CDR1 MNHEY, CDR2 SMNVEV (reference sequence). CDR3 residues: CASSLSDRGRETQYF. DNA of the CDR3: TGTGCCAGCAGTTTATCGGACAGGGGAAGAGAGACCCAGTACTTC.

This chain links TRBV29-1 with TRBJ2-7, with 8 bases that match TRBD1. The germline V gene has CDR1 SQVTM and CDR2 ANQGSEA. The CDR3 totals 12 residues. V was clipped by 7 bases and J by 7 bases; unmatched bases: 9. CDR3 coding DNA: TGCAGCGCTCTGACAGGGGTGGAAGAGCAGTACTTC. It is translated as CSALTGVEEQYF.

V gene TRBV10-3 combines with J gene TRBJ1-1; 8 bases are shared with TRBD1. After removal of 6 bases from V and 6 bases from J, the junction contained 6 bases not matched to a gene. This CDR3 has 13 amino acids. The germline gives CDR1 ENHRY, CDR2 SYGVKD. The CDR3 DNA reads TGTGCCATCAGACCAGGGGGCACAGCTGAAGCTTTCTTT. Encoded protein: CAIRPGGTAEAFF.

The rearrangement uses TRBV19 and TRBJ2-3; 9 nucleotides align to TRBD2. Germline CDR1 reads LNHDA; CDR2 reads SQIVND (reference sequence). This CDR3 has 14 residues. J gave up 1 base and V 7 bases, and 3 bases lay outside the gene matches. The CDR3 coding sequence is TGTGCCAGTAACCTAGCGGGACGCACAGATACGCAGTATTTT. Amino acids: CASNLAGRTDTQYF.

This sequence joins TRBV6-2 or TRBV6-3 and TRBJ2-7; D tentatively fits TRBD1 or TRBD2 (5 bases each). This CDR3 is built from 15 residues. CDR1 is MNHEY, CDR2 SVGEGT, per germline. Between the trimmed V and J ends, which lost 5 bases and 5 bases, there was a span of 19 bases. Here the CDR3 reads CASSEVGTLPHEQYF. The CDR3 DNA sequence: TGTGCCAGCAGTGAGGTTGGGACCCTCCCGCACGAGCAGTACTTC.

This chain joins TRBV30 and TRBJ1-2; D is undetermined. This CDR3 has 17 residues. V lost 0 bases, J lost 0 bases, and 17 bases lay in between. Germline values: CDR1 GTSNPN, CDR2 SVGIG (reference sequence). CDR3 sequence reads: CAWSVAGGGRANYGYTF. DNA for the CDR3: TGTGCCTGGAGTGTAGCGGGTGGCGGGAGGGCTAACTATGGCTACACCTTC.

The chain uses TRBV19 and TRBJ2-7; no clear D. The germline V and J ends were trimmed by 2 bases and 6 bases, with 11 bases remaining between them. Germline V gene sequence: CDR1 LNHDA, CDR2 SQIVND (reference sequence). The CDR3 is made up of 13 amino acids. CDR3 DNA sequence: TGTGCCAGTAGTATAAGGCCGACGAGCGAGCAGTACTTC. Protein product: CASSIRPTSEQYF. Full variable domain (remainder filled in from reference TRBV19 and TRBJ2-7): DGGITQSPKYLFRKEGQNVTLSCEQNLNHDAMYWYRQDPGQGLRLIYYSQIVNDFQKGDIAEGYSVSREKKESFPLTVTSAQKNPTAFYLCASSIRPTSEQYFGPGTRLTVT.

This clone was seen a single time. In nucleotides, the CDR3 is TGTGCCAGCAGCTTAGTCTCCACCTTCTACGAGCAGTACTTC. It yields the protein CASSLVSTFYEQYF. This chain joins TRBV11-2 and TRBJ2-7; D unresolved. This CDR3 has 14 amino acids. The V end was cut by 1 base, the J end by 3 bases, with 10 bases between. Germline loops: CDR1 SGHAT, CDR2 FQNNGV. Combining the CDR3 with reference TRBV11-2 and TRBJ2-7 gives the whole variable domain EAGVAQSPRYKIIEKRQSVAFWCNPISGHATLYWYQQILGQGPKLLIQFQNNGVVDDSQLPKDRFSAERLKGVDSTLKIQPAKLEDSAVYLCASSLVSTFYEQYFGPGTRLTVT.

This clone was recorded only once. This chain joins TRBV6-5 and TRBJ2-7, with D perhaps TRBD1 (6 bases). V was cut by 6 bases and J by 3 bases, with 15 bases left in between. Germline CDR1 MNHEY, CDR2 SVGAGI. CDR3 length equals 14 residues. CDR3 nucleotides: TGTGCCAGCAGCCAACAGGGCTTGCGCTACGAGCAGTACTTC. Protein product: CASSQQGLRYEQYF.

V usage is TRBV27 and J usage is TRBJ1-5; TRBD1 might be the D (5 bases). Trimming took 0 bases from V and 11 from J, leaving 14 bases between them. The CDR3 consists of 14 residues. Germline V gives CDR1 MNHEY, CDR2 SMNVEV (reference sequence). This chain's CDR3 is CASSLSYQGGSQHF. DNA of the CDR3: TGTGCCAGCAGTTTATCGTACCAGGGTGGCTCCCAGCATTTT.

This clone appeared once. The gene calls are TRBV5-1 and TRBJ2-5; no reliable D call. V was shortened by 2 bases and J by 4 bases, with 15 bases between the two germline ends. The CDR3 runs to 15 residues. Per germline, CDR1 SGHRS and CDR2 YFSETQ. Written as DNA, the CDR3 is TGCGCCAGCAGCTTCGGTCTAAGTCGGCGAGAGACCCAGTACTTC. Its protein is CASSFGLSRRETQYF.

The rearrangement links TRBV5-8 to TRBJ2-1, with 9 positions matching TRBD2. Per germline, CDR1 SGHTS and CDR2 YDEGEE. The V gene end was trimmed by 0 bases and the J gene end by 6 bases; junction bases not matched to a gene: 10. CDR3 size: 17 residues. The CDR3 here is CASSLAPSSGGGNEQFF. Written as DNA, the CDR3 is TGTGCCAGCAGCTTGGCCCCTAGTAGCGGGGGAGGCAATGAGCAGTTCTTC.

The V and J genes are TRBV19 and TRBJ2-2; 10 bases are shared with TRBD1. CDR3 length: 15 residues. Germline V gene lookup returns CDR1 LNHDA and CDR2 SQIVND (reference sequence). Trimming took 5 bases from V and 1 from J; bases not matched to a gene: 1. CDR3 sequence reads: CASSRTGGNTGELFF. CDR3 nucleotide sequence: TGTGCCAGTAGTCGGACAGGGGGGAACACCGGGGAGCTGTTTTTT. Variable domain in full (rest from reference TRBV19 and TRBJ2-2): DGGITQSPKYLFRKEGQNVTLSCEQNLNHDAMYWYRQDPGQGLRLIYYSQIVNDFQKGDIAEGYSVSREKKESFPLTVTSAQKNPTAFYLCASSRTGGNTGELFFGEGSRLTVL.

The rearrangement joins TRBV7-2 to TRBJ2-3, with a tentative D call TRBD2 (5 bases). The CDR3 extends over 15 amino acids. V was trimmed by 2 bases and J by 0 bases, leaving 9 bases between them. CDR1 SGHTA and CDR2 FQGNSA come from the germline V gene. This chain's CDR3 is CASSLPWTSTDTQYF. The CDR3, as DNA: TGTGCCAGCAGCTTACCCTGGACTAGCACAGATACGCAGTATTTT.

The V call is TRBV10-3, the J call TRBJ1-1; D not certain. The CDR3 extends over 14 amino acids. Germline CDR1 and CDR2: ENHRY and SYGVKD. Trimming shortened V by 2 bases and J by 4 bases, and 11 bases separated the two germline ends. The DNA for the CDR3 is TGTGCCATCAGTGAGGGGCAGTTGCGCACTGAAGCTTTCTTT. As protein: CAISEGQLRTEAFF.

This clone was seen more than once but under ten times. The chain joins TRBV6-1 to TRBJ1-2; D perhaps matches TRBD1 (6 bases). Per the germline V gene, CDR1 is MNHNS and CDR2 is SASEGT. V was cut by 0 bases and J by 4 bases, with 9 bases left in between. This CDR3 contains 14 residues. The CDR3 loop is CASSEAGGLYGYTF. The CDR3 region has the DNA TGTGCCAGCAGTGAAGCCGGGGGCCTCTATGGCTACACCTTC.

This clone was seen once. This chain uses TRBV7-2 with TRBJ1-5; TRBD1 matches at 7 bases. Germline lookup yields CDR1 SGHTA and CDR2 FQGNSA. The junction had 7 bases not matched to a gene; V was cut back by 4 bases and J by 1 base. This CDR3 has 16 amino acids. The CDR3 bases are TGTGCCAGCAGCTCGAACAGGGGAGTGAGCAATCAGCCCCAGCATTTT. This codes for CASSSNRGVSNQPQHF.

This clone was picked up one time. The chain couples TRBV7-9 to TRBJ1-5; TRBD1 aligns across 8 bases. CDR1 and CDR2 (germline): SEHNR, FQNEAQ (reference sequence). The CDR3 length is 14 residues. Germline trimming cut 5 bases from V and 1 base from J; bases unmatched to any gene: 1. The CDR3: CASSDRGSNQPQHF. The CDR3 region has the DNA TGTGCCAGCAGCGACAGGGGAAGCAATCAGCCCCAGCATTTT.

There are a few counts of this clone. The gene calls are TRBV7-2 and TRBJ2-7, with TRBD2 matching over 7 bases. The V gene's germline CDR1 is SGHTA and CDR2 FQGNSA. The V and J ends lost 5 bases and 3 bases, in that order; junction bases with no gene match: 4. CDR3 length: 13 amino acids. Written as DNA, the CDR3 is TGTGCCAGCAGCATACAGCGGGACTACGAGCAGTACTTC. Its translation is CASSIQRDYEQYF.

The chain recombines TRBV2 with TRBJ1-5, with 8 bases that match TRBD1. V shed 0 bases and J 4 bases; nucleotides not matched to a gene: 5. There are 16 residues in the CDR3. Germline CDR1 is SNHLY and CDR2 is FYNNEI. In nucleotides, the CDR3 is TGTGCCAGCAGTGAAGCGGGACAGGAACGAAATCAGCCCCAGCATTTT. Protein sequence: CASSEAGQERNQPQHF.

This clone was seen once. V usage is TRBV2 and J usage is TRBJ1-6; D remains unclear. Per the germline V gene, CDR1 is SNHLY and CDR2 is FYNNEI. V was trimmed by 7 bases and J by 10 bases, leaving 17 bases between them. This CDR3 contains 14 residues. The chain's CDR3 is CASKVLGGGSPLHF. CDR3 bases: TGTGCCAGCAAAGTTCTGGGAGGAGGATCACCCCTCCACTTT. The full variable domain, with the rest looked up from reference TRBV2 and TRBJ1-6, is EPEVTQTPSHQVTQMGQEVILRCVPISNHLYFYWYRQILGQKVEFLVSFYNNEISEKSEIFDDQFSVERPDGSNFTLKIRSTKLEDSAMYFCASKVLGGGSPLHFGNGTRLTVT.

The rearrangement joins TRBV7-9 to TRBJ1-1, with D tentatively TRBD1 (5 bases). V gave up 7 bases and J gave up 1 base, with 22 bases separating them. Germline lookup yields CDR1 SEHNR and CDR2 FQNEAQ (reference sequence). The CDR3 is made up of 17 amino acids. The CDR3 region is CASTKGGGTLQNTEAFF. The CDR3, as DNA: TGTGCCAGCACCAAGGGCGGGGGGACCTTACAGAACACTGAAGCTTTCTTT.